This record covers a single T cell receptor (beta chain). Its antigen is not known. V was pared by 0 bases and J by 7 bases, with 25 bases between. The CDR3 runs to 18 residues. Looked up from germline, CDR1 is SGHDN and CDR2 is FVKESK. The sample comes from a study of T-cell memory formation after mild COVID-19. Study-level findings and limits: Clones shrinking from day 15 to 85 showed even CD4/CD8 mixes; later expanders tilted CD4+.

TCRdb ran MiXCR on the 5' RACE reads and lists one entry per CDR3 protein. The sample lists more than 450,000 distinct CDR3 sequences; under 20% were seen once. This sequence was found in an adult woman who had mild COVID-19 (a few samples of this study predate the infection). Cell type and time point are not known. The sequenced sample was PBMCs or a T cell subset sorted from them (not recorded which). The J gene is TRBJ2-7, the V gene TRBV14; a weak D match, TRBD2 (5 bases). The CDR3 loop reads CASSQDPRTDYLTLEQYF. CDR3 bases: TGTGCCAGCAGCCAAGATCCTAGGACCGACTATCTTACGTTAGAGCAGTACTTC.